Detailed here is one T cell receptor beta chain. V was cut by 0 bases and J by 0 bases, with 4 bases left in between. The CDR3 has 14 residues. Germline-derived CDR1 and CDR2 are MGHRA and YSYEKL. Patients in Seattle were enrolled during active infection, then followed longitudinally. This entry belongs to a study of blood T cell repertoires in COVID-19. Turning to the study itself: Sites across the United States, Italy and Spain contributed samples from acute and convalescent COVID-19. PBMCs, B-cell-depleted T cells, or T cells provided the cDNA or gDNA that made up the material.

Some clones are missing from TCRdb's copy, which holds only in-frame ones; the method was immunoSEQ multiplex PCR. The repertoire holds 200,000 to 250,000 clones, with 82% as singletons. Sample: peripheral blood. The source of this sequence is a woman aged 65 to 85 with COVID-19, enrolled during active disease. The chain employs TRBV4-1 and TRBJ2-3, with D hard to call. The CDR3 nucleotides are TGCGCCAGCAGCCAAGATCAGAGCACAGATACGCAGTATTTT. This gives the protein CASSQDQSTDTQYF.